This T cell receptor beta chain emerged from a study of early T cells in non-severe SARS-CoV-2 infection (dated by TCRdb to the early 2020s). About the study as a whole: Because TCR sequencing relied on bulk RNA taken from unsorted whole blood, pairing of alpha and beta chains was not possible. Study-wide conclusions, independent of this receptor: Matching against VDJdb was skewed toward anti-spike CD8 responses, likely underestimated virus-specific expansions, and missed private and CD4 specificities.

This clonotype was found many times. No cognate antigen has been identified for it. No per-base quality is available; no much larger clone lies one base away. Via the germline V gene (reference sequence), CDR1 is PRHDT and CDR2 FYEKMQ. Trimming at the junction amounts to 7 bases on V and 2 bases on J, and the germline ends lie 21 bases apart. The CDR3 contains 16 residues, cysteine and phenylalanine counted. Of all the DNA, just the CDR3 is kept, 48 bases in frame from base 1. The receptor library was made with 5' RACE. TCRdb shows the sequencer as NextSeq 500. To correct for sequencing error and PCR bias, the TCR library protocol tagged individual cDNA molecules with unique molecular identifiers. Sequencing covered both TCR alpha and beta chains, and within each sample the abundances of alpha and beta sequences were tightly co-correlated. The paper's processing steps were these. Decombinator V4 was used to annotate TCR sequences for V gene, J gene and CDR3. Expanded TCRs were defined as changing significantly between any two time points under a Poisson model with p below 0.0001. TCR abundances were normalised to the total number of TCRs sequenced per sample and expressed as counts per million. TRAV1-2 paired with TRAJ12, TRAJ20 or TRAJ33 defined MAIT TCRs, while TRAV10 paired with TRAJ18 defined iNKT TCRs. VDJdb, accessed 1 November 2021, was searched for CMV, EBV and SARS-CoV-2 annotated TCRs, with TCRs annotated for multiple antigens excluded. TCRdb applied fastp at Q25 and MiXCR to the public reads, then kept only in-frame beta chains. Rows merge per CDR3 protein into single entries with the most common DNA and genes. The V and J calls and clone size come from TCRdb's table, not from the authors' own analysis. The sample contains over 55,000 distinct CDR3 sequences, under 15% of them found a single time. Jointly, the top ten make up around 1.3% of the sample.

This was a case-control study nested in a cohort of healthcare workers in London, UK, who had nasopharyngeal swab PCR tests and blood samples taken every week. Between 23 and 31 March 2020, the week of the UK lockdown, healthcare workers were enrolled and then followed up weekly for as long as 16 weeks. Specimen: whole blood. The chain links TRBV13 with TRBJ2-7; the D segment could be TRBD2, given 6 matching bases. The clonotype originates from an adult who was a healthcare worker with PCR-confirmed SARS-CoV-2 infection or an uninfected control (not recorded which). The CDR3 is CASIDTSGTRTYEQYF. At the DNA level, the sequence is TGTGCCAGCATCGATACCTCCGGGACTCGCACCTACGAGCAGTACTTC.